Listed here are 16 T cell receptor beta chains from one sample, sequenced in a study of spatial heterogeneity in lung cancer. Broader study findings: Counts of expanded alpha and beta TCRs within tumors tracked the tumor nonsynonymous mutation count.

What these receptors recognize is not known. Time point in this sample: sample taken at primary tumor resection. A single record per CDR3 protein comes from TCRdb applying MiXCR to the 5' RACE reads. The table records about 100,000 distinct CDR3 sequences, 3.5% to 5% of them present only once. This material consisted of lung tumor tissue, taken at surgery. Source of these receptors: a male donor with early-stage non-small cell lung cancer.

At least ten counts were recorded for this clonotype. The chain couples TRBV6-5 to TRBJ2-7; tentatively, D is TRBD1 (5 bases). The germline gives CDR1 MNHEY, CDR2 SVGAGI. The V end lost 6 bases, the J end lost 7 bases, and 22 bases lay between the germline ends. This CDR3 region has 15 residues. This CDR3 reads CASSEDSLLPREQYF. The CDR3 bases are TGTGCCAGCAGCGAAGACAGTCTACTTCCTCGGGAGCAGTACTTC.

The table lists this clonotype with many counts. The rearrangement joins TRBV5-1 to TRBJ1-2; 7 nucleotides line up with TRBD1. V lost 5 bases and J lost 2; bases outside the gene matches: 12. This CDR3 is built from 16 residues. Germline V lookup: CDR1 SGHRS, CDR2 YFSETQ. CDR3 in amino acids: CASSYRGTERNYGYTF. CDR3 sequence (DNA): TGCGCCAGCAGTTACCGTGGGACAGAAAGAAACTATGGCTACACCTTC.

This clonotype was recorded many times. The genes are TRBV3-1 and TRBJ2-7; 9 positions agree with TRBD1. V lost 4 bases to trimming and J lost 3 bases; unmatched junction nucleotides: 7. The CDR3 contains 15 residues. CDR1 and CDR2 from the germline V gene are LGHDT and YNNKEL (reference sequence). DNA for the CDR3: TGTGCCAGCAGCCCTCCGGACAGGGGATACTACGAGCAGTACTTC. Translating gives CASSPPDRGYYEQYF.

This clonotype was seen many times. The V call is TRBV29-1, the J call TRBJ2-1; 8 bases align to TRBD1. From germline, CDR1 is SQVTM and CDR2 ANQGSEA. J was trimmed by 2 bases and V by 3 bases; bases with no gene match: 3. This CDR3 spans 14 amino acids. Written as DNA, the CDR3 is TGCAGCGTTGATGAGGGACAGGCCTACAATGAGCAGTTCTTC. Encoded protein: CSVDEGQAYNEQFF.

This clonotype was observed a few times. The V call is TRBV7-7, the J call TRBJ2-5; D is unresolved. The V end was cut by 5 bases, the J end by 2 bases, with 21 bases between. Per the germline V gene, CDR1 is SSHAT and CDR2 is FNYEAQ (reference sequence). The CDR3 runs to 17 residues. CDR3 DNA: TGTGCCAGCAGCCCCTTGGCGAACCGCGCCCCACAAGAGACCCAGTACTTC. Translation gives CASSPLANRAPQETQYF.

This clonotype was detected many times. The rearrangement uses TRBV2 and TRBJ1-5, with D unclear. The length of the CDR3 is 16 residues. The germline CDR1 and CDR2 sequences are SNHLY and FYNNEI. Trimming took 3 bases from V and 3 from J, leaving 15 bases between them. The CDR3 is CASSDGRSSVNQPQHF. The CDR3 DNA sequence: TGTGCCAGCAGTGACGGGCGGTCAAGCGTCAATCAGCCCCAGCATTTT.

This clonotype showed up many times. The rearrangement joins TRBV7-2 to TRBJ1-2; possible D gene TRBD1, 6 bases. CDR1 and CDR2 (germline): SGHTA, FQGNSA. Trimming cost V 5 bases and J 3 bases, with 13 bases left between them. This CDR3 spans 14 amino acids. CDR3 nucleotide sequence: TGTGCCAGCAGCCCGGCGGGGGGCTACTATGGCTACACCTTC. Protein sequence: CASSPAGGYYGYTF.

The table lists this clonotype with many counts. CDR3 DNA: TGTGCCAGCAGCCGGATTCCGGGACAGGAGAACTATGGCTACACCTTC. Amino acids: CASSRIPGQENYGYTF. The chain recombines TRBV27 with TRBJ1-2; 8 bases match TRBD1. CDR1 and CDR2 from the germline V gene are MNHEY and SMNVEV (reference sequence). This CDR3 spans 16 amino acids. Trimming took 6 bases from V and 2 from J; bases not matched to a gene: 11.

Details on this clonotype: This may be a read error: a much more frequent sequence differs by one nucleotide. This rearrangement joins TRBV12-3 or TRBV12-4 to TRBJ2-2; the D gene could be TRBD1 or TRBD2 (5 bases each). CDR3 length: 15 amino acids. Here the CDR3 reads CASSFGARATGELLF. The CDR3 DNA is TGTGCCAGCAGTTTCGGGGCGCGAGCCACCGGGGAGCTGTTATTT.

This clonotype was seen ten or more times. This rearrangement joins TRBV6-1 to TRBJ1-1; the D gene is possibly TRBD1 (6 bases). This CDR3 has 14 amino acids. Germline CDR1 reads MNHNS; CDR2 reads SASEGT. The V end was cut by 9 bases, the J end by 5 bases, with 19 bases between. The chain's CDR3 is CASSVQGPMTEAFF. The CDR3 DNA follows: TGTGCCAGTAGCGTACAGGGTCCGATGACTGAAGCTTTCTTT.

This clonotype has ten or more counts. This chain links TRBV30 with TRBJ1-1; TRBD1 agrees at 7 bases. This CDR3 spans 11 amino acids. Germline values: CDR1 GTSNPN, CDR2 SVGIG (reference sequence). J was trimmed by 4 bases and V by 7 bases; bases with no gene match: 3. CDR3 in amino acids: CAFRGATEAFF. In DNA, the CDR3 is TGTGCCTTCAGGGGGGCCACTGAAGCTTTCTTT.

At least ten counts were recorded for this clonotype. The rearrangement uses TRBV6-5 and TRBJ1-6; a weak D match, TRBD1 (5 bases). Germline lookup yields CDR1 MNHEY and CDR2 SVGAGI. V was shortened by 5 bases and J by 10 bases, with 21 bases between the two germline ends. There are 16 residues in the CDR3. In DNA, the CDR3 is TGTGCCAGCAGTCTTGCCCGCGGGGGTTCAAGATCACCCCTCCACTTT. Encoded protein: CASSLARGGSRSPLHF.

The chain links TRBV9 to TRBJ2-3, with D uncertain. Trimming left V 4 bases short and J 0 bases short, with 15 bases between. The CDR3 is 16 residues long. CDR1 is SGDLS and CDR2 is YYNGEE in the germline V gene. CDR3 DNA sequence: TGTGCCAGCAGCCCTTCCTACGACTCTAGCACAGATACGCAGTATTTT. Translating it yields CASSPSYDSSTDTQYF.

This clonotype was seen repeatedly, ten times or more. The chain couples TRBV29-1 to TRBJ2-3, with TRBD2 matching 15 bases. Trimming removed 1 base from V and 3 bases from J; junction bases left unmatched: 2. The CDR3 covers 16 residues. Per the germline V gene, CDR1 is SQVTM and CDR2 is ANQGSEA. The CDR3 sequence is CSVEGGTSGGTDTQYF. CDR3 sequence (DNA): TGCAGCGTTGAAGGCGGGACTAGCGGGGGGACAGATACGCAGTATTTT.

This sequence joins TRBV5-1 and TRBJ2-7; no firm D call. CDR1 is SGHRS and CDR2 is YFSETQ in the germline V gene. Trimming removed 5 bases from V and 3 bases from J, with 15 bases in between. The CDR3 runs to 14 residues. The CDR3 DNA reads TGCGCCAGCAGACCGGATGGTCGGCGCTACGAGCAGTACTTC. Translation: CASRPDGRRYEQYF.

V usage is TRBV6-5 and J usage is TRBJ2-1; maybe TRBD2 (5 bases). V was clipped by 3 bases and J by 7 bases, with 16 bases between them. Germline V gives CDR1 MNHEY, CDR2 SVGAGI. This CDR3 has 15 amino acids. This CDR3 is CASSYNVGVVNEQFF. In DNA, the CDR3 is TGTGCCAGCAGTTATAATGTGGGAGTGGTTAATGAGCAGTTCTTC.